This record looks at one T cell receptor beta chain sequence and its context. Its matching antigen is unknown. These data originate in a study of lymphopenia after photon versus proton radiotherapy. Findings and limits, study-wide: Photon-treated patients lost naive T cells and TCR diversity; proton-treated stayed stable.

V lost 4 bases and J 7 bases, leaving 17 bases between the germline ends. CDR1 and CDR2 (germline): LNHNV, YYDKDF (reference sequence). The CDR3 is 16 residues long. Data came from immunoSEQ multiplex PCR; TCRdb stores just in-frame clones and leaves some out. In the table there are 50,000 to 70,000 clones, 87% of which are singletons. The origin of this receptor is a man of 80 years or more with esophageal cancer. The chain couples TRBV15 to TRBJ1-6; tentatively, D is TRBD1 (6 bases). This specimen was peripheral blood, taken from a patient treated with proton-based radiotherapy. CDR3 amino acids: CATSKDSGAGNSPLHF. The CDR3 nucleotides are TGTGCCACCAGCAAGGATTCAGGGGCCGGCAATTCACCCCTCCACTTT.